Below are 16 T cell receptor beta chains sequenced from a single sample in a study of PD-1 blockade in classical Hodgkin lymphoma. Generated by immunoSEQ multiplex PCR, the TCRdb table keeps only in-frame clones and is missing some. This table has over 15,000 clones, roughly 84% appearing once. Each patient relapsed following autologous stem cell transplantation, and prior brentuximab vedotin exposure differed. This specimen consisted of peripheral blood mononuclear cells (PBMCs), obtained before the second cycle of nivolumab. These TCRs come from a human donor with classical Hodgkin lymphoma.

This chain connects TRBV5-5 to TRBJ2-7; TRBD2 might be the D (6 bases). In germline, CDR1 is SGHKS, CDR2 YYEKEE (reference sequence). V shed 0 bases and J shed 2 bases, with 12 bases lying between them. This CDR3 is built from 15 residues. The CDR3 nucleotides are TGTGCCAGCAGCTTGGGCGGGATTGGTGCCTACGAGCAGTACTTC. It encodes CASSLGGIGAYEQYF.

This chain uses TRBV10-1 with TRBJ2-2; TRBD1 matches at 10 bases. CDR1 and CDR2 (germline): WNHNN, SYGVQD (reference sequence). The CDR3 covers 16 residues. The V gene end was trimmed by 5 bases and the J gene end by 7 bases; junction bases not matched to a gene: 10. CDR3 bases: TGCGCCAGCAGTCCCCGGGACAGGGGTGTTCTCGGGGAGCTGTTTTTT. Its protein is CASSPRDRGVLGELFF.

This rearrangement joins TRBV5-1 to TRBJ2-6, with D possibly matching TRBD1 (5 bases). V gave up 2 bases and J gave up 2 bases, with 8 bases separating them. The CDR3 runs to 15 residues. Germline V CDR1 and CDR2: SGHRS, YFSETQ. CDR3 DNA sequence: TGCGCCAGCAGCTTCAGGGCTCCTGGGGCCAACGTCCTGACTTTC. It specifies CASSFRAPGANVLTF.

The chain recombines TRBV4-2 with TRBJ2-5; D may be TRBD2 (7 bases). This CDR3 spans 14 amino acids. V lost 0 bases, J lost 7 bases, and 12 bases lay in between. CDR1 LGHNA and CDR2 YNFKEQ come from the germline V gene. The DNA for the CDR3 is TGTGCCAGCAGCCAAGAGGCGGGGGCTGGGACCCAGTACTTC. This translates into CASSQEAGAGTQYF.

The chain carries TRBV7-9 and TRBJ2-1; D possibly corresponds to TRBD2 (5 bases). V was cut by 5 bases and J by 5 bases, with 13 bases left in between. The CDR3 sequence is 14 residues long. Germline V gene lookup returns CDR1 SEHNR and CDR2 FQNEAQ (reference sequence). The CDR3 loop is CASSGWTGNNEQFF. As DNA, the CDR3 is TGTGCCAGCAGCGGGTGGACGGGAAACAATGAGCAGTTCTTC.

The chain recombines TRBV6-1 with TRBJ2-7, with no clear D. The V end was cut by 6 bases, the J end by 0 bases, with 15 bases between. This CDR3 spans 15 amino acids. Germline V gene sequence: CDR1 MNHNS, CDR2 SASEGT. In nucleotides, the CDR3 is TGTGCCAGCAGACTAAGCGACCCCAGCTCCTACGAGCAGTACTTC. Amino acid sequence: CASRLSDPSSYEQYF.

J is TRBJ1-6 and V is TRBV7-2; D is perhaps TRBD1 (5 bases). Germline CDR1 and CDR2: SGHTA and FQGNSA. The CDR3 loop spans 16 amino acids. V was shortened by 5 bases and J by 0 bases, with 11 bases between the two germline ends. CDR3 sequence (DNA): TGTGCCAGCAGCCAATCAGGGAGCTCCTATAATTCACCCCTCCACTTT. Residues: CASSQSGSSYNSPLHF.

This chain uses TRBV5-1 with TRBJ1-1, with D perhaps TRBD1 (6 bases). The germline gives CDR1 SGHRS, CDR2 YFSETQ. This CDR3 region has 15 residues. The V gene lost 0 bases and the J gene lost 4 bases, with 13 bases spanning the gap. This CDR3 is CASSLDARGITEAFF. The CDR3 bases are TGCGCCAGCAGCTTGGACGCCAGGGGAATCACTGAAGCTTTCTTT.

This clone is a singleton in its sample. The chain couples TRBV2 to TRBJ2-1; the match to TRBD2 covers 10 bases. In germline, CDR1 is SNHLY, CDR2 FYNNEI. The CDR3 is 16 amino acids. V lost 6 bases, J lost 4 bases, and 9 bases stayed unmatched. DNA for the CDR3: TGTGCCAGCAGCGAACTTAGCGGGAGGACTTACAATGAGCAGTTCTTC. Protein product: CASSELSGRTYNEQFF.

This rearrangement joins TRBV2 to TRBJ2-3; D gene uncertain. Germline V gene data show CDR1 as SNHLY and CDR2 as FYNNEI. The CDR3 is 16 amino acids. V lost 2 bases to trimming and J lost 3 bases, with 15 bases between them. The CDR3 DNA sequence: TGTGCCAGCAGTGAAAAGGCTTACGAGGCGACAGATACGCAGTATTTT. This codes for CASSEKAYEATDTQYF.

This chain uses TRBV18 with TRBJ1-2; no clear D. The CDR3 length is 13 residues. Germline CDR1 is KGHSH and CDR2 is LQKENI. Trimming removed 4 bases at V and 6 bases at J, with 12 bases between. CDR3 loop: CASSLQNKNGYTF. For the CDR3, the DNA is TGTGCCAGCTCACTTCAAAATAAAAATGGCTACACCTTC.

The V gene is TRBV7-2, the J gene TRBJ1-2, with 9 bases matching TRBD1. Losses at the gene ends were 3 bases for V and 4 bases for J; bases not matched to a gene: 6. This CDR3 spans 15 amino acids. Germline V gene sequence: CDR1 SGHTA, CDR2 FQGNSA. The CDR3 is CASSLAGTGSYGYTF. The CDR3 bases are TGTGCCAGCAGCTTGGCCGGGACAGGGTCCTATGGCTACACCTTC.

The V gene is TRBV27, the J gene TRBJ1-6; 12 nucleotides match TRBD1. The germline V gene encodes CDR1 MNHEY and CDR2 SMNVEV (reference sequence). V trimming: 3 bases; J trimming: 7 bases; junction bases outside the gene matches: 1. This CDR3 has 15 amino acids. CDR3 sequence reads: CASSLGTGGNSPLHF. For the CDR3, the DNA is TGTGCCAGCAGTTTGGGGACAGGGGGCAATTCACCCCTCCACTTT.

The rearrangement links TRBV4-1 to TRBJ2-6, with D uncertain. Per the germline V gene, CDR1 is MGHRA and CDR2 is YSYEKL. The CDR3 length is 15 residues. Trimming pared 1 base from V and 4 bases from J, leaving 8 bases between. The CDR3 nucleotides are TGCGCCAGCAGCCAAGGCGTACGGGGGGCCAACGTCCTGACTTTC. It codes for CASSQGVRGANVLTF.

V and J are TRBV29-1 and TRBJ2-1; D gene unclear. The CDR3 totals 12 residues. Trimming left V 7 bases short and J 4 bases short, with 11 bases between. Germline V gene data show CDR1 as SQVTM and CDR2 as ANQGSEA. As DNA, the CDR3 is TGCAGCGCTAGGACCATGTACAATGAGCAGTTCTTC. The encoded protein is CSARTMYNEQFF.

CDR3 in amino acids: CAWRGHTLTNEQFF. In nucleotides, the CDR3 is TGTGCCTGGAGGGGCCATACCCTCACTAATGAGCAGTTCTTC. V usage is TRBV30 and J usage is TRBJ2-1; D is unclear. This CDR3 is built from 14 residues. The germline V gene has CDR1 GTSNPN and CDR2 SVGIG (reference sequence). V dropped 3 bases and J dropped 7 bases, with 16 bases sitting between them.